A single TCR beta chain is shown here with its context. This clonotype has more than one count but fewer than ten. What antigen it recognizes has not been identified. No per-base quality is available; no much larger clone lies one base away. The instrument was an Illumina HiSeq 2500. Quantitative 5'-RACE with molecular barcodes was used to prepare TCR beta libraries. On the authors' methods: A new computational method based on a probabilistic model of VDJ rearrangement was used to identify disease-linked TCR variants. The public reads were quality trimmed at Q25 with fastp and then assembled into clones with MiXCR by TCRdb, keeping productive beta chains. When rows share a CDR3 protein, they turn into one entry using the most common DNA and genes. It is TCRdb's table, rather than the study itself, that gives the V and J calls and clone size. This sample lists around 440,000 distinct CDR3 sequences; about a sixth were detected once. The top ten hold 1% of the sample.

The data originate from a study of CD8 T cells in ankylosing spondylitis (dated by TCRdb to 2017 to 2019). Regarding the complete study: To find TCR variants linked to disease, the study profiled T cell receptor beta repertoires in ankylosing spondylitis patients and healthy donors. Peripheral blood was sampled, and synovial fluid was also collected from ankylosing spondylitis patients. The full study cohort comprised about 23 ankylosing spondylitis patients and some 110 healthy donors.

The CDR3 holds 15 amino acids from the cysteine to the phenylalanine. Solely the CDR3 DNA is kept, with 45 bases framed from the first base. Trimming removed 0 bases from V and 3 bases from J; the gene matches leave 6 bases unexplained. CDR1 and CDR2 (DFQATT, SNEGSKA) derive from the germline V gene (reference sequence). Results and caveats for the whole study, not just this receptor: Blood from ankylosing spondylitis patients appeared to be characterized by a TCR beta motif composed of under ten highly homologous amino acid variants. Significant enrichment of the disease-linked clones was reported in matched synovial fluid samples from ankylosing spondylitis patients. Some motif variants were previously reported in synovial fluid and blood of reactive arthritis patients, suggesting common disease-initiation mechanisms. A CD8+ phenotype was shown by the disease-linked clones, which were found at relatively low frequencies in peripheral blood.

The sequence is built from TRBV20-1 and TRBJ2-5; TRBD2 agrees with 8 junctional bases. Sequencing used blood, either unsorted or a sorted T cell fraction (not recorded which). The clonotype comes from a male donor with ankylosing spondylitis. The CDR3 in this case is CSARDPSGGKETQYF. The DNA reads as follows: TGCAGTGCTAGAGATCCGTCGGGAGGGAAAGAGACCCAGTACTTC.